These 7 T cell receptor beta chains came from one sample sequenced in a study of T cell responses to AZD1222 COVID-19 vaccine. Libraries were prepared by immunoSEQ multiplex PCR; TCRdb keeps only in-frame clonotypes and omits some of them. The sample holds fewer than 200,000 clones, over 85% seen once. The input for sequencing was peripheral blood, taken on day 0 of AZD1222 vaccination. The receptors were gathered from an adult in good health.

V is TRBV5-4 and J is TRBJ1-2; 11 bases are shared with TRBD1. Germline loops: CDR1 SGHNT, CDR2 YYREEE (reference sequence). V shed 6 bases and J 8 bases; nucleotides not matched to a gene: 6. The CDR3 consists of 13 residues. CDR3: CASTRTGGRGYTF. CDR3 sequence (DNA): TGTGCCAGCACCCGGACAGGGGGCCGAGGCTACACCTTC. The whole variable domain, filled in from reference TRBV5-4 and TRBJ1-2, reads ETGVTQSPTHLIKTRGQQVTLRCSSQSGHNTVSWYQQALGQGPQFIFQYYREEENGRGNFPPRFSGLQFPNYSSELNVNALELDDSALYLCASTRTGGRGYTFGSGTRLTVV.

This chain links TRBV11-2 with TRBJ1-1; no clear D gene. This CDR3 has 14 residues. The germline V and J ends were trimmed by 1 base and 10 bases, with 16 bases remaining between them. Germline V gene lookup returns CDR1 SGHAT and CDR2 FQNNGV. The CDR3 DNA follows: TGTGCCAGCAGCTTAGTGGTCGGGATGTCGGTAGCTTTCTTT. Protein sequence: CASSLVVGMSVAFF.

The gene calls are TRBV19 and TRBJ1-6, with D perhaps matching TRBD1 (5 bases). Trimming removed 9 bases from V and 3 bases from J, with 15 bases in between. This CDR3 has 15 amino acids. Germline lookup yields CDR1 LNHDA and CDR2 SQIVND (reference sequence). CDR3 amino acids: CASSGRGGYNSPLHF. As DNA, the CDR3 is TGTGCCAGCAGTGGACGGGGGGGCTATAATTCACCCCTCCACTTT.

The gene calls are TRBV5-1 and TRBJ1-1; no clear D. CDR1 is SGHRS and CDR2 is YFSETQ in the germline V gene. The CDR3 runs to 15 residues. The V end was cut by 2 bases, the J end by 1 base, with 12 bases between. CDR3 region: CASSLTTDWNTEAFF. The CDR3 coding sequence is TGCGCCAGCAGCTTAACTACAGACTGGAACACTGAAGCTTTCTTT.

This chain uses TRBV29-1 with TRBJ1-2, with 8 bases identical to TRBD1. The CDR3 is 14 amino acids. Germline V lookup: CDR1 SQVTM, CDR2 ANQGSEA. With 4 bases clipped from V and 6 bases from J, the junction kept 10 bases outside the gene matches. The CDR3 coding sequence is TGCAGCGTTGTCGTCCTCACAGGGGGGGATGGCTACACCTTC. The encoded protein is CSVVVLTGGDGYTF.

V usage is TRBV4-3 and J usage is TRBJ2-6; 8 positions match TRBD1. CDR3 size: 16 residues. V was pared by 4 bases and J by 4 bases, with 6 bases of the junction left unmatched. CDR1 is LGHNA and CDR2 is YSLEER in the germline V gene. The CDR3 nucleotides are TGCGCCAGCAGCCCGGGACAGGCCCGAGGGGCCAACGTCCTGACTTTC. Translation: CASSPGQARGANVLTF.

The chain employs TRBV27 and TRBJ2-5; D tentatively reads TRBD1 or TRBD2 (6 bases each). Per the germline V gene, CDR1 is MNHEY and CDR2 is SMNVEV (reference sequence). The CDR3 is 14 amino acids. Between the trimmed V and J ends, which lost 2 bases and 4 bases, there was a span of 11 bases. The CDR3 DNA reads TGTGCCAGCAGTTTAGGGGGGCTAGGAGAGACCCAGTACTTC. It codes for CASSLGGLGETQYF.